The rows below give T cell receptor beta chains drawn from one sample of a study of control samples from healthy donors and cancer patients. Sequencing used immunoSEQ multiplex PCR; TCRdb keeps in-frame clones, though not all of them. Listed are some 180,000 clones; approximately 2.2% falls within the top ten. Sequencing used blood. The receptor set was obtained from a woman in her 30s in good health. CDR3s include the opening cysteine and the closing phenylalanine or tryptophan. A D gene is named only where the DNA matches it firmly.

D gene: TRBD1
J gene: TRBJ2-5
V gene: TRBV24-1
CDR3 protein: CATSAREWTGLQETQYF
CDR3 DNA: TGTGCCACCAGTGCCCGCGAATGGACAGGCCTCCAAGAGACCCAGTACTTC

D gene: TRBD1
J gene: TRBJ2-3
V gene: TRBV5-4
CDR3 protein: CASSFQGARTDTQYF
CDR3 DNA: TGTGCCAGCAGCTTCCAGGGGGCCCGCACAGATACGCAGTATTTT

D gene: TRBD1
J gene: TRBJ1-5
V gene: TRBV28
CDR3 protein: CASSFEGTGFQPQHF
CDR3 DNA: TGTGCCAGCAGTTTTGAGGGGACAGGGTTCCAGCCCCAGCATTTT

D gene: TRBD1
J gene: TRBJ1-4
V gene: TRBV28
CDR3 protein: CASGTGGFVTNEKLFF
CDR3 DNA: TGTGCCAGTGGGACAGGGGGGTTCGTAACTAATGAAAAACTGTTTTTT

D gene: NA
J gene: TRBJ1-2
V gene: TRBV23-1
CDR3 protein: CASRDGYTF
CDR3 DNA: TGCGCCAGCAGAGATGGCTACACCTTC

D gene: NA
J gene: TRBJ2-7
V gene: TRBV18
CDR3 protein: CASSLADSYEQYF
CDR3 DNA: TGTGCCAGCTCTCTTGCGGACAGCTACGAGCAGTACTTC

D gene: NA
J gene: TRBJ1-1
V gene: TRBV12-5
CDR3 protein: CASGLNPGLGAFF
CDR3 DNA: TGTGCTAGTGGTTTGAACCCGGGGCTGGGCGCTTTCTTT

D gene: TRBD2
J gene: TRBJ2-1
V gene: TRBV28
CDR3 protein: CASSFLAGGLWQFF
CDR3 DNA: TGTGCCAGCAGTTTCTTAGCGGGGGGATTATGGCAGTTCTTC

D gene: TRBD1
J gene: TRBJ1-5
V gene: TRBV30
CDR3 protein: CAWSPGTGNQPQHF
CDR3 DNA: TGTGCCTGGAGTCCCGGGACAGGTAATCAGCCCCAGCATTTT

D gene: NA
J gene: TRBJ1-5
V gene: TRBV6-1
CDR3 protein: CASSDIQGANQPQHF
CDR3 DNA: TGTGCCAGCAGTGATATACAGGGTGCCAATCAGCCCCAGCATTTT

D gene: NA
J gene: TRBJ1-1
V gene: TRBV15
CDR3 protein: CATSRTLDPGSIKAFF
CDR3 DNA: TGTGCCACCAGCAGAACCTTAGATCCAGGGTCGATAAAAGCTTTCTTT

D gene: NA
J gene: TRBJ1-1
V gene: TRBV6-5
CDR3 protein: CASSYSKGNQAFF
CDR3 DNA: TGTGCCAGCAGTTACTCGAAGGGGAATCAGGCTTTCTTT

D gene: NA
J gene: TRBJ1-1
V gene: TRBV6-6
CDR3 protein: CASSFPGTRTNTEAFF
CDR3 DNA: TGTGCCAGCAGCTTCCCCGGGACAAGGACGAACACTGAAGCTTTCTTT

D gene: TRBD2
J gene: TRBJ2-1
V gene: TRBV28
CDR3 protein: CASRRVVLAAPYNEQFF
CDR3 DNA: TGTGCCAGCAGGCGCGTAGTACTAGCGGCTCCTTACAATGAGCAGTTCTTC

D gene: NA
J gene: TRBJ1-4
V gene: TRBV7-2
CDR3 protein: CASSWGGLGTNEKLFF
CDR3 DNA: TGTGCCAGCAGCTGGGGGGGTCTGGGAACTAATGAAAAACTGTTTTTT

D gene: TRBD1
J gene: TRBJ1-1
V gene: TRBV28
CDR3 protein: CASSFRGGLTEAFF
CDR3 DNA: TGTGCCAGCAGTTTCAGGGGGGGTTTAACTGAAGCTTTCTTT

D gene: NA
J gene: TRBJ1-1
V gene: TRBV19
CDR3 protein: CASSSGYTREQVF
CDR3 DNA: TGTGCCAGTAGTAGTGGGTACACGAGGGAACAAGTCTTT

D gene: TRBD1
J gene: TRBJ1-2
V gene: TRBV10-1
CDR3 protein: CATSSGQGVDGYTF
CDR3 DNA: TGCGCCACCTCGTCGGGACAGGGCGTAGATGGCTACACCTTC

D gene: TRBD1
J gene: TRBJ1-2
V gene: TRBV5-4
CDR3 protein: CASSLSSGTGGIYGYTF
CDR3 DNA: TGTGCCAGCAGCTTGAGTTCTGGGACAGGGGGCATCTATGGCTACACCTTC

D gene: TRBD1
J gene: TRBJ2-1
V gene: TRBV14
CDR3 protein: CASSPGTGYYNEQFF
CDR3 DNA: TGTGCCAGCAGCCCCGGGACAGGCTATTACAATGAGCAGTTCTTC

D gene: TRBD1
J gene: TRBJ1-6
V gene: TRBV6-6
CDR3 protein: CASRGQGDNSPLHF
CDR3 DNA: TGTGCCAGCAGGGGACAGGGGGATAATTCACCCCTCCACTTT

D gene: NA
J gene: TRBJ1-3
V gene: TRBV28
CDR3 protein: CASSLTLQDTIYF
CDR3 DNA: TGTGCCAGCAGTTTAACCCTGCAGGACACCATATATTTT

D gene: NA
J gene: TRBJ2-1
V gene: TRBV27
CDR3 protein: CASSSGDEQFF
CDR3 DNA: TGTGCCAGCAGTTCGGGTGATGAGCAGTTCTTC

D gene: NA
J gene: TRBJ1-1
V gene: TRBV4-2
CDR3 protein: CASSQGVRQNTEAFF
CDR3 DNA: TGTGCCAGCAGCCAAGGCGTCAGACAGAACACTGAAGCTTTCTTT

D gene: TRBD2
J gene: TRBJ2-2
V gene: TRBV5-1
CDR3 protein: CASSLGASGHPGELFF
CDR3 DNA: TGCGCCAGCAGCTTGGGGGCTAGCGGCCACCCCGGGGAGCTGTTTTTT

D gene: NA
J gene: TRBJ2-3
V gene: TRBV3-1/TRBV3-2
CDR3 protein: CASSQATDTQYF
CDR3 DNA: TGTGCCAGCAGCCAAGCCACAGATACGCAGTATTTT

D gene: TRBD1
J gene: TRBJ2-7
V gene: TRBV6-5
CDR3 protein: CASSLDRVYYEQYF
CDR3 DNA: TGTGCCAGCAGTTTGGACAGGGTTTACTACGAGCAGTACTTC

D gene: NA
J gene: TRBJ1-2
V gene: TRBV29-1
CDR3 protein: CSAAVGGVAGESGYTF
CDR3 DNA: TGCAGCGCTGCTGTGGGGGGGGTGGCAGGGGAATCTGGCTACACCTTC

D gene: NA
J gene: TRBJ1-3
V gene: TRBV5-1
CDR3 protein: CASSLGTSAPGNTIYF
CDR3 DNA: TGCGCCAGCAGCTTAGGGACGTCCGCACCTGGAAACACCATATATTTT

D gene: NA
J gene: TRBJ1-5
V gene: TRBV29-1
CDR3 protein: CSVVLGNSNQPQHF
CDR3 DNA: TGCAGCGTCGTGCTTGGGAACAGCAATCAGCCCCAGCATTTT

D gene: NA
J gene: TRBJ2-6
V gene: TRBV2
CDR3 protein: CASSRDPGLSGANVLTF
CDR3 DNA: TGTGCCAGCAGCCGAGACCCAGGGCTCTCTGGGGCCAACGTCCTGACTTTC

D gene: NA
J gene: TRBJ1-2
V gene: TRBV6-1
CDR3 protein: CASSEAGVDYGYTF
CDR3 DNA: TGTGCCAGCAGTGAAGCTGGCGTAGACTATGGCTACACCTTC

D gene: TRBD2
J gene: TRBJ2-7
V gene: TRBV6-1
CDR3 protein: CASSEVWGTSGGEQYF
CDR3 DNA: TGTGCCAGCAGTGAAGTGTGGGGGACTAGCGGCGGGGAGCAGTACTTC

D gene: NA
J gene: TRBJ1-6
V gene: TRBV29-1
CDR3 protein: CSVAGVNRDSPLHF
CDR3 DNA: TGCAGCGTGGCCGGCGTGAACAGGGATTCACCCCTCCACTTT

D gene: NA
J gene: TRBJ2-7
V gene: TRBV29-1
CDR3 protein: CSVGRAGYEQYF
CDR3 DNA: TGCAGCGTTGGAAGGGCAGGTTACGAGCAGTACTTC

D gene: NA
J gene: TRBJ1-2
V gene: TRBV13
CDR3 protein: CASSLRGYAMSIYGYTF
CDR3 DNA: TGTGCCAGCAGCTTAAGAGGCTACGCGATGAGTATCTATGGCTACACCTTC

D gene: TRBD1
J gene: TRBJ1-5
V gene: TRBV25-1
CDR3 protein: CASSPRVGGGQPQHF
CDR3 DNA: TGTGCCAGCAGTCCCCGGGTAGGGGGCGGGCAGCCCCAGCATTTT

D gene: TRBD1
J gene: TRBJ2-7
V gene: TRBV4-1
CDR3 protein: CASSQLRTGSYEQYF
CDR3 DNA: TGCGCCAGCAGCCAGCTGAGGACAGGATCCTACGAGCAGTACTTC

D gene: NA
J gene: TRBJ2-5
V gene: TRBV6-2/TRBV6-3
CDR3 protein: CASSYSPVSQETQYF
CDR3 DNA: TGTGCCAGCAGTTACTCGCCCGTATCACAAGAGACCCAGTACTTC

D gene: NA
J gene: TRBJ1-1
V gene: TRBV6-2/TRBV6-3
CDR3 protein: CASSYPGRGTEAFF
CDR3 DNA: TGTGCCAGCAGTTATCCAGGTCGAGGGACTGAAGCTTTCTTT

D gene: NA
J gene: TRBJ1-2
V gene: TRBV19
CDR3 protein: CASSNRQTLYGYTF
CDR3 DNA: TGTGCCAGTAGTAACCGACAGACCCTCTATGGCTACACCTTC

D gene: TRBD2
J gene: TRBJ2-7
V gene: TRBV5-1
CDR3 protein: CASSLGTSGGRYEQYF
CDR3 DNA: TGCGCCAGCAGCTTGGGGACTAGCGGGGGCCGCTACGAGCAGTACTTC